This TCR beta chain was sequenced in a study of response to subunit inactivated influenza vaccine. TCRdb used MiXCR to reprocess the RT-PCR reads, holding one entry per CDR3 protein. Of 860,000 or so distinct CDR3 sequences in the sample, approximately 21% are singletons; the top ten hold 10%. The V segment lost 4 bases and the J segment 5 bases; nucleotides outside the gene matches: 5. The CDR3 loop spans 15 amino acids. Germline V gene data show CDR1 as SGHRS and CDR2 as YFSETQ. Study findings and constraints: New T cells are recruited in small numbers by each seasonal influenza vaccination, according to the authors' suggestion.

In regard to this clonotype: Its antigen is not known.

The sequencing here drew on PBMCs from blood, taken 5 days after vaccination. This TCR derives from a man aged 50 to 60 who received an inactivated influenza vaccine. The V gene is TRBV5-1, the J gene TRBJ1-6; 8 bases agree with TRBD1. The CDR3 nucleotides read TGCGCCAGCAGCGGACAGGGAGTAGATAATTCACCCCTCCACTTT. Protein sequence: CASSGQGVDNSPLHF.